This TCR beta chain was captured in a study of T cell responses to AZD1222 COVID-19 vaccine. Study context: Samples with a second dose at about 4 or about 12 weeks were pooled together.

The length of the CDR3 is 12 residues. Trimming took 4 bases from V and 1 from J, leaving 4 bases between them. The germline CDR1 and CDR2 sequences are SGDLS and YYNGEE. Sequenced by immunoSEQ multiplex PCR; TCRdb stores in-frame clones only, minus some. Here the sample spans some 130,000 clones, roughly 80% being singletons. The chain couples TRBV9 to TRBJ2-3; the D is unclear. The sequence came from an adult in good health. Sequences were derived from peripheral blood, sampled on day 0 of AZD1222 vaccination. The CDR3, as DNA: TGTGCCAGCAGCCCAGGCACAGATACGCAGTATTTT. Its protein is CASSPGTDTQYF.